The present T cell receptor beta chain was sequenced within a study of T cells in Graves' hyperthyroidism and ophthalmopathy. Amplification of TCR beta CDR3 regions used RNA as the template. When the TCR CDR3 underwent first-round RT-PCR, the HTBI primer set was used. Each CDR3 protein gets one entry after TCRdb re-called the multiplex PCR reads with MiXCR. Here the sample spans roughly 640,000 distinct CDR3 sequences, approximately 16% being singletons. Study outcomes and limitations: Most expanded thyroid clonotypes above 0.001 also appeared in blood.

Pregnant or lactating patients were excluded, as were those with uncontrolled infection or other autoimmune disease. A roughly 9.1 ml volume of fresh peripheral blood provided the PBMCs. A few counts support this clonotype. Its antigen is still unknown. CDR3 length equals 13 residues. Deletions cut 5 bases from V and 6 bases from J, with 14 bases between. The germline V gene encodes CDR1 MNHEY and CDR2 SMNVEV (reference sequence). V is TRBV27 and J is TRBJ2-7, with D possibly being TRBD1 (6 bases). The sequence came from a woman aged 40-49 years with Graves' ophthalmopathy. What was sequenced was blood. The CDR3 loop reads CASSLVLRGEQYF. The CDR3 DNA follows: TGTGCCAGCAGTCTGGTCCTCAGGGGCGAGCAGTACTTC.